This T cell receptor beta chain derives from a study of T cells after yellow fever vaccination (dated by TCRdb to the late 2010s). Context from the whole study: The SMART-Seq v4 Ultra Low Input RNA kit was used to prepare libraries from fractions with low cell numbers. Bulk TCR alpha and beta repertoires were sequenced longitudinally to track T-cell clones before and after primary and booster YFV17D yellow fever vaccination. Blood samples were taken at several timepoints before and after primary and secondary immunization, and bulk PBMC replicates and cell subsets were isolated. Two healthy male donors, one aged 18 to 30 and one aged 30 to 40 years, were included in the cohort. The study at large found these results: After the booster, most of the clones that had expanded following primary vaccination were detected again (almost 98% of CD4 and 88% of CD8), which suggests that memory was broadly maintained. A small share of clonotypes was detected in both CD4 and CD8 compartments, with the overlap likely arising from convergent recombination. Computational filtering was required because FACS-sorted repertoires could contain abundant contaminating clonotypes from the bulk population. Because the study included only a couple of donors, the extent to which the findings can be generalized is limited. Compared with the primary T-cell response, the secondary T-cell response was faster but weaker, reaching its peak on day 5 rather than on day 15.

This clonotype was counted only a few times. Its antigen is not yet known. Within one base of it there is no much larger clone, and no base qualities were kept. Explained via the paper, the treatment or condition label denotes: live attenuated yellow fever vaccine strain. PBMCs were isolated from peripheral blood using a standard Ficoll-Paque protocol. CD4 and CD8 T-cell fractions were isolated with Dynabeads CD4 and CD8 positive selection kits. RNA was extracted with TriZol from bulk PBMCs, CD4 and CD8 fractions, and dextramer-positive and dextramer-negative fractions. TCR cDNA was synthesized by 5'RACE template switching, through which a universal primer site and unique molecular identifiers were introduced. Priming of cDNA synthesis was performed from both the TCR alpha and TCR beta constant segments. Libraries were amplified in two PCR steps, with sample barcodes and sequencing adapters added in the second step. Sequencing of libraries was performed on Illumina HiSeq 2500 (2x100 bp) or NovaSeq (2x150 bp). The study's own analysis went as follows. Reads were demultiplexed and collapsed into UMI consensus sequences with MIGEC, and V(D)J alignment was performed with MiXCR. Vaccine-responding clonotypes were defined with edgeR using replicate PBMC samples, requiring FDR below 0.01 and a log2 fold change above 5 up to day 15. Each bulk clonotype was labeled CD4 or CD8 based on which sequenced repertoire, CD4 or CD8, contained the clonotype at higher abundance. The public reads were quality trimmed at Q25 with fastp and then assembled into clones with MiXCR by TCRdb, keeping productive beta chains. All rows with the same CDR3 protein become a single entry with the most common DNA and genes. V and J calls and clone size were set by TCRdb, not the authors. In all, the sample holds about 120,000 distinct CDR3 sequences, and roughly 7.9% of those were seen once. The ten top clones hold 2.5% to 3% of the sample.

The CDR3 measures 14 amino acids from cysteine to phenylalanine. Kept here is only the CDR3 DNA, which spans 42 bases and is read in frame from base 1. Trimming takes 4 bases off V and 7 bases off J; junction bases not matched to a gene: 9. CDR1 LNHNV and CDR2 YYDKDF are derived from the germline V gene (reference sequence). The V and J genes are TRBV15 and TRBJ2-5, with 7 middle bases fitting TRBD1. This TCR came from a man between 18 and 35 years old who received the YFV17D yellow fever vaccine. Material: CD4+ T cells sorted from PBMCs, obtained about 41 days after the first yellow fever vaccination. The CDR3 protein sequence reads: CATSIRTGKGTQYF. The sequenced DNA is TGTGCCACCAGCATTAGGACAGGCAAGGGGACCCAGTACTTC.